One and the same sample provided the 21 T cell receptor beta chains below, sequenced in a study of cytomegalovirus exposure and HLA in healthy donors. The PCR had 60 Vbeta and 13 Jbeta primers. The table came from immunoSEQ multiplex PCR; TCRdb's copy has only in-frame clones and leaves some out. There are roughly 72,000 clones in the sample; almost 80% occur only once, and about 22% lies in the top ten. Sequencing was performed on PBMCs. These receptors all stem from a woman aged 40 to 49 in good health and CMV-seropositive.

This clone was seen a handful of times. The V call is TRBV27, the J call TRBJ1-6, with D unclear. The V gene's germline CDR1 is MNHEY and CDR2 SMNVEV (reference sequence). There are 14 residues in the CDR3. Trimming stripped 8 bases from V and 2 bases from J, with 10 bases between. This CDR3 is CASRREAYNSPLHF. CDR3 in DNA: TGTGCCAGCCGCCGGGAGGCCTATAATTCACCCCTCCACTTT.

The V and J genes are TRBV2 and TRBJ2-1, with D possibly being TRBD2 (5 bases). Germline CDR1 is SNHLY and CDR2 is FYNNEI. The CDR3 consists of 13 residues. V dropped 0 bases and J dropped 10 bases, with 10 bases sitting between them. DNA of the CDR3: TGTGCCAGCAGTGAAGCGACGGGGTGGGAGCAGTTCTTC. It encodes CASSEATGWEQFF.

The chain's CDR3 is CASSLVADGNTIYF. The CDR3, as DNA: TGTGCCAGCAGCTTAGTAGCAGACGGAAACACCATATATTTT. V and J are TRBV7-2 and TRBJ1-3; no clear D. This CDR3 has 14 amino acids. Trimming left V 1 base short and J 4 bases short, with 8 bases between. The germline gives CDR1 SGHTA, CDR2 FQGNSA.

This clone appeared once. CDR3 DNA sequence: TGCAGCGTAGTCAACACGGGGACAGGAGGAAACACCTTC. This sequence encodes CSVVNTGTGGNTF. The V gene is TRBV29-1, the J gene TRBJ1-2; the match to TRBD1 covers 8 bases. The junction had 15 bases not matched to a gene; V was cut back by 6 bases and J by 12 bases. Germline V gives CDR1 SQVTM, CDR2 ANQGSEA. The CDR3 covers 13 residues. The variable domain in full, completed from reference TRBV29-1 and TRBJ1-2, reads SAVISQKPSRDICQRGTSLTIQCQVDSQVTMMFWYRQQPGQSLTLIATANQGSEATYESGFVIDKFPISRPNLTFSTLTVSNMSPEDSSIYLCSVVNTGTGGNTFGSGTRLTVV.

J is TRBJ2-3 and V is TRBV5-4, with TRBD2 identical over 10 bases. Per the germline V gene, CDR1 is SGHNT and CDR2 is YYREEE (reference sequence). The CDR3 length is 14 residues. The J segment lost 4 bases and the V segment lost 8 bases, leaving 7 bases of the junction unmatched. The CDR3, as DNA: TGTGCCAGTGCCCTAGCGGGGGTTTCAGATACGCAGTATTTT. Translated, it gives CASALAGVSDTQYF.

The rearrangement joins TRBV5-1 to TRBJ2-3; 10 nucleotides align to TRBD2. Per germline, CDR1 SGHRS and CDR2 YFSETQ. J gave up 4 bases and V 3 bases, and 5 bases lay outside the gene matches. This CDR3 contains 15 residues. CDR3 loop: CASSSIAGGPDTQYF. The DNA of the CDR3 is TGCGCCAGCAGCTCTATAGCGGGGGGCCCAGATACGCAGTATTTT.

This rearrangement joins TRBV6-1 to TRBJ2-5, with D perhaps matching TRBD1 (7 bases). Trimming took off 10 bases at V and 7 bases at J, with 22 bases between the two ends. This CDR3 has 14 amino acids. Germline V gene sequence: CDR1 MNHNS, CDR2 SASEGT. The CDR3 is CATRRDSGSGTQYF. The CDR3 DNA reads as TGTGCCACCCGGCGGGACAGCGGATCCGGGACCCAGTACTTC.

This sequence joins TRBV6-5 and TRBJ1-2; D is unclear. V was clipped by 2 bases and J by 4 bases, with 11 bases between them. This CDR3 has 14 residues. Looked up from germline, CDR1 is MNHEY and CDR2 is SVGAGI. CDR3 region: CASSYDSPGYGYTF. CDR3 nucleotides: TGTGCCAGCAGTTACGACTCGCCGGGCTATGGCTACACCTTC.

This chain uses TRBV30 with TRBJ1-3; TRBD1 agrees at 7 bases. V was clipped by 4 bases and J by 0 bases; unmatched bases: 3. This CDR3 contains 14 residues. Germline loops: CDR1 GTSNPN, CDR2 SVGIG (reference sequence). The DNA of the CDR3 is TGTGCCTGGAAAAAGGGGGCCTCTGGAAACACCATATATTTT. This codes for CAWKKGASGNTIYF. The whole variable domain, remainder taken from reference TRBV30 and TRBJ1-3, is SQTIHQWPATLVQPVGSPLSLECTVEGTSNPNLYWYRQAAGRGLQLLFYSVGIGQISSEVPQNLSASRPQDRQFILSSKKLLLSDSGFYLCAWKKGASGNTIYFGEGSWLTVV.

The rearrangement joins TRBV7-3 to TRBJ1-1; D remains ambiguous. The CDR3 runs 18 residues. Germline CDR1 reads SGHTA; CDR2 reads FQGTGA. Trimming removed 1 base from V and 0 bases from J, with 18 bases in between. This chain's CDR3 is CASSLNVWASLMNTEAFF. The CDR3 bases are TGTGCCAGCAGCTTAAATGTGTGGGCAAGTTTGATGAACACTGAAGCTTTCTTT.

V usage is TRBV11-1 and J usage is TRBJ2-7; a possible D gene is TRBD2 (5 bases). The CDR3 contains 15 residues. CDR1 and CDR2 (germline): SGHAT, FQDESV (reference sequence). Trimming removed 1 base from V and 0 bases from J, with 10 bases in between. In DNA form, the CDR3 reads TGTGCCAGCAGCTTAGGCTCGGGAAGCTCCTACGAGCAGTACTTC. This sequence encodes CASSLGSGSSYEQYF.

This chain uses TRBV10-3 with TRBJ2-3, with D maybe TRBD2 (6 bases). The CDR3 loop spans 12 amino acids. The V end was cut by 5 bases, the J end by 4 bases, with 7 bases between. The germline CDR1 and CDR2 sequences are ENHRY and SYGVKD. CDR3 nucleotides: TGTGCCATCAGTAAGCGGGCAGATACGCAGTATTTT. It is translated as CAISKRADTQYF.

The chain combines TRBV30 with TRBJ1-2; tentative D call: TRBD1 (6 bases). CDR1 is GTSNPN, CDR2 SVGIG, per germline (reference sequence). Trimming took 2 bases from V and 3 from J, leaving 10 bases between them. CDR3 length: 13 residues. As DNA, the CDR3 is TGTGCCTGGAGTTACAGGGTGGACTATGGCTACACCTTC. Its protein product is CAWSYRVDYGYTF.

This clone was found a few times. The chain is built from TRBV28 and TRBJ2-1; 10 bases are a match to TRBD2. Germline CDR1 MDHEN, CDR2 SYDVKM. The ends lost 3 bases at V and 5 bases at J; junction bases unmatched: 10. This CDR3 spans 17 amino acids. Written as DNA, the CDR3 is TGTGCCAGCAGTTTCGAGCTAGCGGGAGAGTGGGACAATGAGCAGTTCTTC. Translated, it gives CASSFELAGEWDNEQFF.

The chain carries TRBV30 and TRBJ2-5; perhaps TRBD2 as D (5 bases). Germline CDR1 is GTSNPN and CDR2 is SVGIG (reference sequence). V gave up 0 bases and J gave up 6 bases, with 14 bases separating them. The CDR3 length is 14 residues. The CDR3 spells CAWSVLGADKTQYF. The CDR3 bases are TGTGCCTGGAGTGTACTGGGAGCGGATAAGACCCAGTACTTC.

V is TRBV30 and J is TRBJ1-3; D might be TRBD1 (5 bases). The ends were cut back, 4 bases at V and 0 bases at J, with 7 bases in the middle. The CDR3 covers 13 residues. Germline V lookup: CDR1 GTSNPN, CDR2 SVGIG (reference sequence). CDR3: CAWNQGSGNTIYF. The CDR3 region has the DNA TGTGCCTGGAATCAGGGCTCTGGAAACACCATATATTTT.

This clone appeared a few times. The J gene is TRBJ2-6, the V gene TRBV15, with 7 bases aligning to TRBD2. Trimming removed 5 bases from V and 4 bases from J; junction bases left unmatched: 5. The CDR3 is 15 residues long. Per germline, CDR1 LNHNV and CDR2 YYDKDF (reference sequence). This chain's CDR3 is CATSPGGLGANVLTF. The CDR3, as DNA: TGTGCCACCAGCCCCGGGGGGTTGGGGGCCAACGTCCTGACTTTC.

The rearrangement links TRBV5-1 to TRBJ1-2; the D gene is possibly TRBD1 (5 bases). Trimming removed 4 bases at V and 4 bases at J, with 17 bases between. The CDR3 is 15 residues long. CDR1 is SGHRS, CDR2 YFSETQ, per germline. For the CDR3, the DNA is TGCGCCAGCAGCCTTGACAGCTATAGGTCCTATGGCTACACCTTC. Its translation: CASSLDSYRSYGYTF.

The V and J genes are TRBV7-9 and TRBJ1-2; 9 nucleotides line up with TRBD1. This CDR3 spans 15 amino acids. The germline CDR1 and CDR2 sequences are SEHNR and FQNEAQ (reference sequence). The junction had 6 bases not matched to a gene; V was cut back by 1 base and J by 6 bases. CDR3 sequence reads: CASSLVTDRGDGYTF. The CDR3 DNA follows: TGTGCCAGCAGCTTAGTAACCGACAGGGGGGATGGCTACACCTTC.

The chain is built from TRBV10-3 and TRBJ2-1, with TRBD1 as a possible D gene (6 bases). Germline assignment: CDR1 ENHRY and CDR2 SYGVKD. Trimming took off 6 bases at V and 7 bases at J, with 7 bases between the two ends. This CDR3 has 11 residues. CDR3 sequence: CAISGQNEQFF. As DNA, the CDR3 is TGTGCCATCAGCGGACAGAATGAGCAGTTCTTC.

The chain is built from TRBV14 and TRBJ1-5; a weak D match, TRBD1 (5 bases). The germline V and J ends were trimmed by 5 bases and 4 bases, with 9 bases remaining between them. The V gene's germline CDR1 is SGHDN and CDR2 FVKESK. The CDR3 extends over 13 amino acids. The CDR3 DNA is TGTGCCAGCAGCGAGACAGTTAATCAGCCCCAGCATTTT. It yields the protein CASSETVNQPQHF.